This TCR beta chain was identified during a study of OX40 agonist ivuxolimab in advanced cancers. Study-level information: Treatment received earlier with anti-PD-1, anti-PD-L1 or anti-CTLA-4 agents was allowed, and 40% had some.

Data came from immunoSEQ multiplex PCR; TCRdb stores just in-frame clones and leaves some out. The sample contains around 94,000 clones, 92% of which appear only once. The CDR3 extends over 15 amino acids. V shed 3 bases, J shed 4 bases, and the junction held 7 bases outside the gene matches. Germline V lookup: CDR1 SGHDT, CDR2 YYEEEE. The J gene is TRBJ2-1, the V gene TRBV5-6, with TRBD2 identical over 7 bases. This specimen was CD4+ or CD8+ T cells sorted from blood, taken in a trial of the OX40 agonist ivuxolimab. This TCR derives from an adult with an advanced solid tumor such as melanoma, head and neck, liver or kidney cancer. CDR3 DNA: TGTGCCAGCAGCTCCCCCGGGACTATATACAATGAGCAGTTCTTC. This translates into CASSSPGTIYNEQFF.